The 6 T cell receptor beta chains presented below share a single source sample, sequenced in a study of cytomegalovirus exposure and HLA in healthy donors. With 60 Vbeta and 13 Jbeta primers, the PCR was carried out. Libraries were prepared by immunoSEQ multiplex PCR; TCRdb keeps only in-frame clonotypes and omits some of them. The sample includes 150,000 to 200,000 clones, about three quarters of them seen just once. The source material was PBMCs. These receptor sequences come from a woman between 40 and 50 years old in good health and CMV-seronegative.

The chain links TRBV2 to TRBJ2-1; D not certain. The CDR3 is made up of 14 amino acids. CDR1 is SNHLY and CDR2 is FYNNEI in the germline V gene. V lost 5 bases, J lost 6 bases, and 14 bases lay in between. The CDR3 spells CASSYEWLVNEQFF. In DNA form, the CDR3 reads TGTGCCAGCAGTTACGAGTGGTTGGTCAATGAGCAGTTCTTC. Combining the CDR3 with reference TRBV2 and TRBJ2-1 gives the whole variable domain EPEVTQTPSHQVTQMGQEVILRCVPISNHLYFYWYRQILGQKVEFLVSFYNNEISEKSEIFDDQFSVERPDGSNFTLKIRSTKLEDSAMYFCASSYEWLVNEQFFGPGTRLTVL.

This chain uses TRBV6-1 with TRBJ2-3; possibly TRBD2 for D (5 bases). Trimming removed 8 bases at V and 3 bases at J, with 12 bases between. The V gene's germline CDR1 is MNHNS and CDR2 SASEGT. The CDR3 runs 13 residues. CDR3 region: CASHFRETDTQYF. CDR3 DNA: TGTGCCAGCCATTTTAGGGAGACAGATACGCAGTATTTT.

The J gene is TRBJ1-2, the V gene TRBV15; tentatively, D is TRBD1 (5 bases). From germline, CDR1 is LNHNV and CDR2 YYDKDF (reference sequence). Trimming shortened V by 8 bases and J by 0 bases, and 25 bases separated the two germline ends. There are 18 residues in the CDR3. The CDR3 here is CATFLSRAPTQANYGYTF. For the CDR3, the DNA is TGTGCCACCTTTTTGAGCAGGGCCCCTACACAAGCTAACTATGGCTACACCTTC.

This clone showed up just once. V gene TRBV27 combines with J gene TRBJ2-2; D may be TRBD1 (6 bases). With 2 bases removed from V and 9 bases from J, the gap between germline ends came to 22 bases. Germline V lookup: CDR1 MNHEY, CDR2 SMNVEV (reference sequence). The CDR3 totals 17 residues. CDR3 nucleotides: TGTGCCAGCAGTTTAGAGGGGTTCGGCAGGGGCCTCCGGGAGCTGTTTTTT. Amino acids: CASSLEGFGRGLRELFF.

The chain employs TRBV29-1 and TRBJ1-1; 8 bases fit TRBD1. From germline, CDR1 is SQVTM and CDR2 ANQGSEA. CDR3 size: 11 residues. J was trimmed by 5 bases and V by 4 bases; bases with no gene match: 0. The CDR3 region is CSVGQGTEAFF. The CDR3, as DNA: TGCAGCGTTGGACAGGGGACTGAAGCTTTCTTT.

The DNA for the CDR3 is TGTGCCAGCGGGGACGGAGGGACCTACGAGCAGTACGTC. The encoded protein is CASGDGGTYEQYV. The V and J genes are TRBV28 and TRBJ2-7; D possibly corresponds to TRBD2 (6 bases). From germline, CDR1 is MDHEN and CDR2 SYDVKM. The V end lost 8 bases, the J end lost 2 bases, and 13 bases lay between the germline ends. CDR3 length: 13 amino acids.